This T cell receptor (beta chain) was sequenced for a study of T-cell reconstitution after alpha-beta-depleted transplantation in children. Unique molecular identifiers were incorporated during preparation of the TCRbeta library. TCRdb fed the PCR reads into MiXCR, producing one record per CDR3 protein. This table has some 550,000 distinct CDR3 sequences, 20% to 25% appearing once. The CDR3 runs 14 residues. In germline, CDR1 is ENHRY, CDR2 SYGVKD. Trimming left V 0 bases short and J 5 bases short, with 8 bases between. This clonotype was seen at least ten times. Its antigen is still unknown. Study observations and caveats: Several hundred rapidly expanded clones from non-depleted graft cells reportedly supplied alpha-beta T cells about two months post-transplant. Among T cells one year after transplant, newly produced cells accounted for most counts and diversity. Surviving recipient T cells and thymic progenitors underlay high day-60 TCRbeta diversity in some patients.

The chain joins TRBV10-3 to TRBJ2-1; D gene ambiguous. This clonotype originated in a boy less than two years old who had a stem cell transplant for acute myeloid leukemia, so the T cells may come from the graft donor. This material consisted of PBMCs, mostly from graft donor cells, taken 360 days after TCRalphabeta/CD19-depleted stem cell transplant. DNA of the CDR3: TGTGCCATCAGTGAGTCTAACTCGGACAATGAGCAGTTCTTC. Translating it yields CAISESNSDNEQFF.